This T cell receptor beta chain is drawn from a study of blood T cells in healthy people across ages. As for the study in general: Every two T cells gave about one barcoded beta molecule via template switching. Points from the study as a whole: Fewer expanded clones and more diversity marked long-lived versus aged donors.

Extraction of total RNA produced a minimum of 5 micrograms from each sample. V lost 0 bases and J lost 5, with 2 bases in between. This CDR3 spans 12 amino acids. CDR1 MNHEY and CDR2 SVGEGT come from the germline V gene. Notes on this clonotype: Its antigen is unidentified.

Then a second PCR, running roughly 7 to 11 cycles, was carried out with a sample-barcoded 5' primer and a J-beta primer mix. Each CDR3 protein gets one entry after TCRdb re-called the 5' RACE reads with MiXCR. The sample lists 650,000 to 800,000 distinct CDR3 sequences; more than 40% were seen once. The chain has TRBV6-2 or TRBV6-3 and TRBJ1-5; D gene ambiguous. This TCR was sampled from a man in his sixties in good health. Sequencing was carried out using blood. The CDR3, as DNA: TGTGCCAGCAGTTACTCTCATCAGCCCCAGCATTTT. Amino acid sequence: CASSYSHQPQHF.